This T cell receptor (beta chain) comes out of a study of cytomegalovirus exposure and HLA in healthy donors. This clone was recorded once. Deletions cut 2 bases from V and 6 bases from J, with 16 bases between. The CDR3 has 16 amino acids. Germline CDR1 reads LGHNA; CDR2 reads YNFKEQ. Use of 60 Vbeta and 13 Jbeta primers characterized the PCR. Sequenced by immunoSEQ multiplex PCR; TCRdb stores in-frame clones only, minus some. The table has 90,000 to 100,000 clones, 76% seen once. The sequenced material came from PBMCs. The clonotype was recovered from a man in his forties in good health and CMV-seronegative. The V and J genes are TRBV4-2 and TRBJ2-2; perhaps TRBD2 as D (7 bases). The CDR3 DNA reads as TGTGCCAGCAGCCAACCCCGCGGGGGCCCTCCCGGGGAGCTGTTTTTT. Its translation: CASSQPRGGPPGELFF.